Below, 23 T cell receptor beta chains from the same sample are listed, as sequenced in a study of blood T cells in healthy people across ages. A second PCR, run for about 6 to 12 cycles, used a sample-barcoded 5' primer plus a J-beta primer mix. Via MiXCR, TCRdb re-called the 5' RACE reads, giving one row per CDR3 protein. The sample includes about 1,400,000 distinct CDR3 sequences, roughly 64% of them seen just once. The sample was blood. These receptors originate from a man in his late teens or twenties in good health.

The gene calls are TRBV29-1 and TRBJ2-1; D not resolved. CDR1 and CDR2 from the germline V gene are SQVTM and ANQGSEA. The CDR3 length is 11 residues. V dropped 8 bases and J dropped 0 bases, with 5 bases sitting between them. DNA for the CDR3: TGCAGCAAAGGCTCCTACAATGAGCAGTTCTTC. Residues: CSKGSYNEQFF.

The rearrangement joins TRBV6-1 to TRBJ1-2; D is undetermined. V was shortened by 1 base and J by 3 bases, with 12 bases between the two germline ends. CDR1 and CDR2 from the germline V gene are MNHNS and SASEGT. CDR3 size: 15 residues. Here the CDR3 DNA reads TGTGCCAGCAGTGAAGAAGGAGGGCTCTACTATGGCTACACCTTC. This sequence encodes CASSEEGGLYYGYTF.

V and J are TRBV13 and TRBJ2-2; D unresolved. Germline lookup yields CDR1 PRHDT and CDR2 FYEKMQ (reference sequence). Between the trimmed V and J ends, which lost 2 bases and 0 bases, there was a span of 13 bases. The CDR3 has 17 residues. Here the CDR3 reads CASSLRTGHANTGELFF. CDR3 coding DNA: TGTGCCAGCAGCTTAAGGACCGGGCACGCGAACACCGGGGAGCTGTTTTTT.

This chain joins TRBV10-3 and TRBJ2-4; 9 nucleotides match TRBD1. Near its end, the DNA agrees better with TRBJ2-7, so the J call may be wrong. CDR3 size: 13 residues. Germline lookup yields CDR1 ENHRY and CDR2 SYGVKD. The CDR3 coding sequence is TGTGCCATCAGGGGACAGGGCGGCTACGAGCAGTACTTC. This codes for CAIRGQGGYEQYF.

The chain carries TRBV27 and TRBJ2-1; no clear D. The CDR3 length is 14 residues. The germline V gene encodes CDR1 MNHEY and CDR2 SMNVEV (reference sequence). Between the trimmed V and J ends, which lost 6 bases and 4 bases, there was a span of 13 bases. CDR3 bases: TGTGCCAGCAGGGCCGCGGACCAATACAATGAGCAGTTCTTC. Translating it yields CASRAADQYNEQFF.

The rearrangement links TRBV27 to TRBJ2-7; TRBD1 might be the D (6 bases). Trimming took off 5 bases at V and 3 bases at J, with 14 bases between the two ends. CDR1 MNHEY and CDR2 SMNVEV come from the germline V gene (reference sequence). The CDR3 is made up of 14 amino acids. CDR3 residues: CASSPWGQGYEQYF. CDR3 nucleotides: TGTGCCAGCAGTCCTTGGGGGCAGGGCTACGAGCAGTACTTC.

The chain employs TRBV7-9 and TRBJ2-4; D is undetermined. Near its end, the DNA agrees better with TRBJ2-7, so the J call may be wrong. The CDR3 has 13 amino acids. Germline loops: CDR1 SEHNR, CDR2 FQNEAQ (reference sequence). The CDR3 here is CASSTSEVHEQYF. The CDR3 bases are TGTGCCAGCAGCACGTCAGAGGTCCACGAGCAGTACTTC.

The chain has TRBV4-1 and TRBJ2-1, with 8 bases matching TRBD1. The germline V gene has CDR1 MGHRA and CDR2 YSYEKL. This CDR3 is 15 amino acids long. V dropped 1 base and J dropped 10; count of bases not matched to a gene: 9. The CDR3 here is CASSQATGVVYEQFF. For the CDR3, the DNA is TGCGCCAGCAGCCAAGCGACAGGGGTGGTCTACGAGCAGTTCTTC.

CDR3 nucleotide sequence: TGTGCCAGCAGGCGGGGGGATTACAATGAGCAGTTCTTC. It encodes CASRRGDYNEQFF. The chain is built from TRBV28 and TRBJ2-1; TRBD2 matches at 8 bases. The CDR3 is 13 amino acids. CDR1 is MDHEN and CDR2 is SYDVKM in the germline V gene. J lost 4 bases, V lost 6 bases, and 2 bases had no gene match.

V gene TRBV15 combines with J gene TRBJ2-1; 8 bases map to TRBD1. Trimming cost V 6 bases and J 6 bases; bases outside gene matches: 4. CDR1 and CDR2 from the germline V gene are LNHNV and YYDKDF (reference sequence). The CDR3 contains 13 residues. In nucleotides, the CDR3 is TGTGCCACCAGGGGACAGGCACTCAATGAGCAGTTCTTC. Encoded protein: CATRGQALNEQFF.

The CDR3, as DNA: TGTGCCAGCAGCCAAGAGGCCGGGGAGTACTATGGCTACACCTTC. Protein product: CASSQEAGEYYGYTF. The chain combines TRBV3-1 with TRBJ1-2; D remains unclear. The CDR3 sequence is 15 residues long. Germline-derived CDR1 and CDR2 are LGHDT and YNNKEL (reference sequence). Trimming removed 0 bases at V and 3 bases at J, with 11 bases between. The full variable domain, completed using reference TRBV3-1 and TRBJ1-2, is DTAVSQTPKYLVTQMGNDKSIKCEQNLGHDTMYWYKQDSKKFLKIMFSYNNKELIINETVPNRFSPKSPDKAHLNLHINSLELGDSAVYFCASSQEAGEYYGYTFGSGTRLTVV.

A note on this clonotype: Mismatch with germline at one junction end may stem from a read error. The chain combines TRBV4-1 with TRBJ1-1, with a tentative D call TRBD1 (5 bases). Germline V gives CDR1 MGHRA, CDR2 YSYEKL. This CDR3 is built from 15 residues. The CDR3 sequence is CACSQGAGMNTEAFF. The CDR3 DNA is TGCGCCTGCAGCCAAGGGGCAGGGATGAACACTGAAGCTTTCTTT.

This chain connects TRBV15 to TRBJ2-3; no clear D gene. The CDR3 loop spans 13 amino acids. CDR1 is LNHNV and CDR2 is YYDKDF in the germline V gene (reference sequence). Trimming took 1 base from V and 3 from J, leaving 5 bases between them. CDR3: CATSRVRTDTQYF. The CDR3 nucleotides are TGTGCCACCAGCAGAGTGAGAACAGATACGCAGTATTTT.

The rearrangement links TRBV7-2 to TRBJ2-6; 7 bases line up with TRBD2. Germline V gene sequence: CDR1 SGHTA, CDR2 FQGNSA. Trimming at V came to 2 bases and at J to 2 bases, leaving 9 bases not matched to a gene. The CDR3 length is 18 residues. CDR3 region: CASSLKGSGPTGANVLTF. The CDR3 nucleotides are TGTGCCAGCAGCTTAAAGGGTAGCGGGCCAACTGGGGCCAACGTCCTGACTTTC.

V usage is TRBV10-3 and J usage is TRBJ2-1, with D possibly being TRBD2 (6 bases). CDR3 length: 11 amino acids. Deletions cut 8 bases from V and 7 bases from J, with 9 bases between. Germline V gives CDR1 ENHRY, CDR2 SYGVKD. This chain's CDR3 is CAIGRGNEQFF. The CDR3 DNA reads TGTGCCATCGGGCGGGGTAATGAGCAGTTCTTC.

V and J are TRBV15 and TRBJ1-5; D may be TRBD1 (6 bases). The CDR3 sequence is 16 residues long. Trimming pared 1 base from V and 4 bases from J, leaving 14 bases between. Germline V lookup: CDR1 LNHNV, CDR2 YYDKDF (reference sequence). CDR3 sequence: CATSRGLQGRNQPQHF. The CDR3, as DNA: TGTGCCACCAGCAGAGGTCTACAGGGACGAAATCAGCCCCAGCATTTT.

This sequence joins TRBV25-1 and TRBJ2-4, with D tentatively TRBD1 or TRBD2 (5 bases each). The end of the DNA fits TRBJ2-5 better, so the J call may be wrong. Germline values: CDR1 MGHDK, CDR2 SYGVNS. The CDR3 has 18 residues. DNA of the CDR3: TGTGCCAGCCAGCCCGTAGAGGGGCCCTACTTTCCACTGGAGACCCAGTACTTC. Its translation is CASQPVEGPYFPLETQYF.

The chain employs TRBV7-8 and TRBJ2-4, with D possibly TRBD1 on 6 matching bases. The DNA end lines up better with TRBJ2-7; the J call may be wrong. This CDR3 is 16 amino acids long. Germline CDR1 SGHVS, CDR2 FQNEAQ. The DNA for the CDR3 is TGTGCCAGCAGCTTATTCCCTGACAGGAGCTCCTACGAGCAGTACTTC. It translates to CASSLFPDRSSYEQYF.

The chain recombines TRBV5-6 with TRBJ2-7; possibly TRBD2 for D (5 bases). V lost 6 bases and J 4 bases, leaving 14 bases between the germline ends. The CDR3 has 13 residues. Per germline, CDR1 SGHDT and CDR2 YYEEEE. For the CDR3, the DNA is TGTGCCAGCACCCAACGGTCGGGGTACGAGCAGTACTTC. This translates into CASTQRSGYEQYF. Filled out from reference TRBV5-6 and TRBJ2-7, the complete variable domain reads DAGVTQSPTHLIKTRGQQVTLRCSPKSGHDTVSWYQQALGQGPQFIFQYYEEEERQRGNFPDRFSGHQFPNYSSELNVNALLLGDSALYLCASTQRSGYEQYFGPGTRLTVT.

The chain couples TRBV5-1 to TRBJ1-6; D unresolved. This CDR3 contains 13 residues. Germline CDR1 SGHRS, CDR2 YFSETQ. Trimming cost V 6 bases and J 9 bases, with 13 bases left between them. CDR3 sequence: CASITDPCSPLHF. The CDR3 DNA reads TGCGCCAGCATAACGGACCCGTGTTCACCCCTCCACTTT. The whole variable domain, filled in from reference TRBV5-1 and TRBJ1-6, reads KAGVTQTPRYLIKTRGQQVTLSCSPISGHRSVSWYQQTPGQGLQFLFEYFSETQRNKGNFPGRFSGRQFSNSRSEMNVSTLELGDSALYLCASITDPCSPLHFGNGTRLTVT.

The chain uses TRBV3-1 and TRBJ1-6; tentatively, D is TRBD1 (5 bases). Germline assignment: CDR1 LGHDT and CDR2 YNNKEL (reference sequence). The CDR3 is made up of 14 amino acids. The V end was cut by 1 base, the J end by 6 bases, with 7 bases between. The DNA for the CDR3 is TGTGCCAGCAGCCAAGTTCAGGGTAATTCACCCCTCCACTTT. It codes for CASSQVQGNSPLHF.

This clonotype was counted a single time. The chain couples TRBV5-8 to TRBJ1-5, with D maybe TRBD1 (6 bases). V lost 2 bases to trimming and J lost 5 bases, with 14 bases between them. The CDR3 covers 15 residues. Germline V lookup: CDR1 SGHTS, CDR2 YDEGEE. DNA of the CDR3: TGTGCCAGCAGCTTCAGGGGAGGGAGCGATCAGCCCCAGCATTTT. Its protein is CASSFRGGSDQPQHF.

This chain links TRBV5-1 with TRBJ2-1, with 9 bases fitting TRBD1. Germline CDR1 and CDR2: SGHRS and YFSETQ. The J segment lost 2 bases and the V segment lost 3 bases, leaving 3 bases of the junction unmatched. The CDR3 extends over 15 amino acids. The CDR3 spells CASSYDRGTYNEQFF. The CDR3 bases are TGCGCCAGCAGCTACGACAGGGGGACCTACAATGAGCAGTTCTTC.